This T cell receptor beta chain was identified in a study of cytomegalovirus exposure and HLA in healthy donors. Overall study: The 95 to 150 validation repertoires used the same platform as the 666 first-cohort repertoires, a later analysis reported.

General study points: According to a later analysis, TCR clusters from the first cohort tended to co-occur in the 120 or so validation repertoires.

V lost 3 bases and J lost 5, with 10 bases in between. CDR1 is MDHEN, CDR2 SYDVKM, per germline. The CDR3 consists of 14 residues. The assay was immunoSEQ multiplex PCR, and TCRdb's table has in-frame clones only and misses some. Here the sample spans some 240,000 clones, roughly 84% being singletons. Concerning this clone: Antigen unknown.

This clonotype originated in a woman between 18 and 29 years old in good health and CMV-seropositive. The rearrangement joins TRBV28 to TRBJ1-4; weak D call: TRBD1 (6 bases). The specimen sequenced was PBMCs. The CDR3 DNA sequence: TGTGCCAGCAGTTTTCGGGGGGCAAATGAAAAACTGTTTTTT. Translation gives CASSFRGANEKLFF.